This T cell receptor beta chain was recovered during a study of molecular identifiers for immune sequencing clone quantification. The CDR3 consists of 15 residues. V shed 3 bases and J 7 bases; nucleotides not matched to a gene: 6. CDR1 MNHEY and CDR2 SMNVEV come from the germline V gene (reference sequence). Preparation methods for the bulk TCR libraries were those previously described, with listed TCR primers. TCRdb independently ran MiXCR on the PCR reads; one entry per CDR3 protein. The data show some 680,000 distinct CDR3 sequences, around 25% seen once. This clonotype has just a few counts. Sequenced input: naive CD8+ T cells from blood, with Jurkat cell RNA spiked in. Subset in this sample: FACS-sorted CD8+CD4-CCR7+CD45RA+ naive T cells. This TCR was sampled from a human donor in good health. Some libraries in this study had Jurkat cell RNA spiked in. The rearrangement uses TRBV27 and TRBJ2-7; 13 bases line up with TRBD2. CDR3: CASSLTSGGTREQYF. DNA for the CDR3: TGTGCCAGCAGTTTGACTAGCGGGGGGACGCGGGAGCAGTACTTC.